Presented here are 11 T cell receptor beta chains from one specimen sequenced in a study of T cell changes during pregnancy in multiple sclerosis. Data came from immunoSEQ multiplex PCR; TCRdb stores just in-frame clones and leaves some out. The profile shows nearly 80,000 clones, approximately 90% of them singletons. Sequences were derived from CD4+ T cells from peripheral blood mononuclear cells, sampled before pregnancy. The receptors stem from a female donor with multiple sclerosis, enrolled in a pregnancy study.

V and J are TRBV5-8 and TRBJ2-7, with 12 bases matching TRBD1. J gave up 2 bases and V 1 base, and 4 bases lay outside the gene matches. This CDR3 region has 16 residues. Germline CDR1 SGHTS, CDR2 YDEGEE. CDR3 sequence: CASSLWGQGAAYEQYF. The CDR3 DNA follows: TGTGCCAGCAGCTTGTGGGGACAGGGGGCCGCCTACGAGCAGTACTTC.

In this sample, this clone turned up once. The CDR3 DNA sequence: TGTGCCAGCAGTAGGGACTTTGGGGGCAATCAGCCCCAGCATTTT. Translating it yields CASSRDFGGNQPQHF. The chain employs TRBV2 and TRBJ1-5, with D maybe TRBD1 (5 bases). Trimming removed 5 bases from V and 2 bases from J, with 13 bases in between. Looked up from germline, CDR1 is SNHLY and CDR2 is FYNNEI. The CDR3 runs to 15 residues.

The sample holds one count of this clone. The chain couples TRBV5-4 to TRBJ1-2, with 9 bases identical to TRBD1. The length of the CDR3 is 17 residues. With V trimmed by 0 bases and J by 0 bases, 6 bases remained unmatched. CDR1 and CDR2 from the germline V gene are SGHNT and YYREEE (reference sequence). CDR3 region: CASSLVQRQGANYGYTF. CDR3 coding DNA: TGTGCCAGCAGCTTGGTTCAGCGACAGGGGGCTAACTATGGCTACACCTTC.

CDR3 sequence reads: CASSQGADRAEAFF. The CDR3 DNA sequence: TGTGCCAGCAGCCAAGGGGCCGACAGGGCCGAAGCTTTCTTT. V usage is TRBV4-2 and J usage is TRBJ1-1, with 7 nucleotides matching TRBD1. Germline V gene lookup returns CDR1 LGHNA and CDR2 YNFKEQ. V lost 1 base, J lost 8 bases, and 7 bases stayed unmatched. This CDR3 has 14 residues.

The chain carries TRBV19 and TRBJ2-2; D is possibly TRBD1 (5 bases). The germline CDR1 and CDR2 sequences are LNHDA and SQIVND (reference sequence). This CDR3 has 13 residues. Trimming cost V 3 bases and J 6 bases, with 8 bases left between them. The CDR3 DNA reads TGTGCCAGTAGTATGGGGCTCCCCGGGGAGCTGTTTTTT. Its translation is CASSMGLPGELFF.

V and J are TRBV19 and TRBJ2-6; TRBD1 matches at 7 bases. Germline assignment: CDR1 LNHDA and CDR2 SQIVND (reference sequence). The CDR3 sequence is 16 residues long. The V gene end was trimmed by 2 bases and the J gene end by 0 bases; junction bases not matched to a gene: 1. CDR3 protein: CASSIRDSSGANVLTF. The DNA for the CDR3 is TGTGCCAGTAGTATAAGGGACAGCTCTGGGGCCAACGTCCTGACTTTC. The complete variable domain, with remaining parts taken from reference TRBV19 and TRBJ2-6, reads DGGITQSPKYLFRKEGQNVTLSCEQNLNHDAMYWYRQDPGQGLRLIYYSQIVNDFQKGDIAEGYSVSREKKESFPLTVTSAQKNPTAFYLCASSIRDSSGANVLTFGAGSRLTVL.

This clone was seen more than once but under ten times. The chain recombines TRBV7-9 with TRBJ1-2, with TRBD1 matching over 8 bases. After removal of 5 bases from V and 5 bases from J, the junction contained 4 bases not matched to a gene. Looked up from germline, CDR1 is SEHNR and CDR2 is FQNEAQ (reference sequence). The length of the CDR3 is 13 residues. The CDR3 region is CASSPRQGYGYTF. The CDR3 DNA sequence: TGTGCCAGCAGCCCGAGACAGGGGTATGGCTACACCTTC.

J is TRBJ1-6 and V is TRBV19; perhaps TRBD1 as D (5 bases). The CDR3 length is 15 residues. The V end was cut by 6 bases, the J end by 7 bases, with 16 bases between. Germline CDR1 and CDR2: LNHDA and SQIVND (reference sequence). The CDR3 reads CASRETATWNSPLHF. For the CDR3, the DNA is TGTGCCAGTAGGGAGACAGCAACCTGGAATTCACCCCTCCACTTT.

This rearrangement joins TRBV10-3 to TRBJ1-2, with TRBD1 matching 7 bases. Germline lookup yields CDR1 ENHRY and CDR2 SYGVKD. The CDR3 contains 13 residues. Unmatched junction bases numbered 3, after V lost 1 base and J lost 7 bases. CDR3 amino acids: CAISEYRGGGYTF. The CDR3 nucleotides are TGTGCCATCAGTGAGTACAGGGGAGGTGGCTACACCTTC.

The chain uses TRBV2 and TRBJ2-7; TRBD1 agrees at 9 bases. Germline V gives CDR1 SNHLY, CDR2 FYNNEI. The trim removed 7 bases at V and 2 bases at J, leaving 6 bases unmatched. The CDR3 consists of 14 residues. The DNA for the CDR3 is TGTGCCAGCATGTTGGGGACAGGGCCCTACGAGCAGTACTTC. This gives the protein CASMLGTGPYEQYF.

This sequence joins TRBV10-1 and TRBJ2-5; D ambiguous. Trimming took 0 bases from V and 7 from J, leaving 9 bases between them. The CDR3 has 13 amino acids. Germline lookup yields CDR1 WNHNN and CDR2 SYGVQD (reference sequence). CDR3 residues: CASSESRMGTQYF. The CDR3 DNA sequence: TGCGCCAGCAGTGAGTCGAGGATGGGGACCCAGTACTTC.